This T cell receptor (beta chain) came from a study of T cell changes during pregnancy in multiple sclerosis. CDR1 ENHRY and CDR2 SYGVKD come from the germline V gene. The CDR3 sequence is 13 residues long. The V gene lost 7 bases and the J gene lost 3 bases, with 10 bases spanning the gap. Data came from immunoSEQ multiplex PCR; TCRdb stores just in-frame clones and leaves some out. The sample contains fewer than 65,000 clones, about 91% of which appear only once. The source material was peripheral blood, sampled before pregnancy. This sequence originates from a female donor with multiple sclerosis, enrolled in a pregnancy study. This chain joins TRBV10-3 and TRBJ1-5, with D unresolved. The CDR3 nucleotides are TGTGCCATCAAACAGAACCTCAATCAGCCCCAGCATTTT. It is translated as CAIKQNLNQPQHF.